The source of this T cell receptor beta chain is a study of shared clonotypes between healthy human individuals. Study observations and caveats: It was the few donors that limited the genetic and exposure-history diversity represented.

Naive CD8 cells were CD45RO-negative, positively selected for CCR7, excluding terminally differentiated effector memory CD45RA+ cells. Germline CDR1 is WNHNN and CDR2 is SYGVQD (reference sequence). This CDR3 region has 13 residues. V gave up 4 bases and J gave up 7 bases, with 11 bases separating them. TCRdb keeps only in-frame clones here, not all; method: immunoSEQ multiplex PCR. Of fewer than 1 million clones in the sample, 96% were seen once. To note about this clone: Antigen specificity is unknown.

The source is a man aged 30 to 39 in good health. Sequenced: naive CD8+ T cells sorted from blood. The rearrangement uses TRBV10-1 and TRBJ2-1; D call uncertain. Here the CDR3 reads CASSAYPWNEQFF. For the CDR3, the DNA is TGCGCCAGCAGTGCTTACCCTTGGAATGAGCAGTTCTTC.